One and the same sample provided the 8 T cell receptor beta chains below, sequenced in a study of blood T cell repertoires in COVID-19. Generated by immunoSEQ multiplex PCR, the TCRdb table keeps only in-frame clones and is missing some. The sample contains a few hundred thousand clones, 70% to 90% of which appear only once. Sequencing used PBMCs or T cells enriched from blood (not recorded which). Receptors were obtained from a woman aged 25 to 39 who had recovered from COVID-19.

This chain joins TRBV29-1 and TRBJ1-2; D may be TRBD1 (5 bases). V was trimmed by 0 bases and J by 4 bases, leaving 15 bases between them. This CDR3 contains 15 residues. Germline assignment: CDR1 SQVTM and CDR2 ANQGSEA. Here the CDR3 reads CSVEEGGRVGYGYTF. CDR3 coding DNA: TGCAGCGTTGAAGAGGGGGGGAGGGTCGGCTATGGCTACACCTTC. Full variable domain (rest looked up from reference TRBV29-1 and TRBJ1-2): SAVISQKPSRDICQRGTSLTIQCQVDSQVTMMFWYRQQPGQSLTLIATANQGSEATYESGFVIDKFPISRPNLTFSTLTVSNMSPEDSSIYLCSVEEGGRVGYGYTFGSGTRLTVV.

The V gene is TRBV5-1, the J gene TRBJ1-2; 8 bases are shared with TRBD1. With V trimmed by 6 bases and J by 8 bases, 12 bases remained unmatched. Per the germline V gene, CDR1 is SGHRS and CDR2 is YFSETQ. The CDR3 totals 14 residues. For the CDR3, the DNA is TGCGCCAGCACCCAGGGGGCGCAAAGCTACGGCTACACCTTC. This sequence encodes CASTQGAQSYGYTF.

The CDR3 region has the DNA TGTGCCAGCAGTCGAGCCAGGTCTAACTATGGCTACACCTTC. Amino acids: CASSRARSNYGYTF. The rearrangement links TRBV28 to TRBJ1-2; D remains ambiguous. Germline values: CDR1 MDHEN, CDR2 SYDVKM. The CDR3 loop spans 14 amino acids. Deletions cut 5 bases from V and 0 bases from J, with 10 bases between.

The rearrangement joins TRBV30 to TRBJ2-1; D gene unclear. The length of the CDR3 is 12 residues. In germline, CDR1 is GTSNPN, CDR2 SVGIG (reference sequence). The germline V and J ends were trimmed by 1 base and 4 bases, with 5 bases remaining between them. The CDR3 spells CAWSGGYNEQFF. CDR3 nucleotide sequence: TGTGCCTGGAGTGGCGGATACAATGAGCAGTTCTTC.

The rearrangement uses TRBV2 and TRBJ1-2; D gene unclear. Per germline, CDR1 SNHLY and CDR2 FYNNEI. The CDR3 spans 14 residues. V lost 1 base to trimming and J lost 0 bases, with 6 bases between them. The CDR3 spells CASSEDSPNYGYTF. For the CDR3, the DNA is TGTGCCAGCAGTGAAGATAGCCCTAACTATGGCTACACCTTC.

The chain combines TRBV27 with TRBJ1-1; D call uncertain. Looked up from germline, CDR1 is MNHEY and CDR2 is SMNVEV (reference sequence). The CDR3 sequence is 17 residues long. The V end lost 3 bases, the J end lost 4 bases, and 21 bases lay between the germline ends. In DNA form, the CDR3 reads TGTGCCAGCAGTTTTCGCCTTAAGCAAGAGGGCCCCACTGAAGCTTTCTTT. Translated, it gives CASSFRLKQEGPTEAFF.

The chain carries TRBV30 and TRBJ1-6, with D possibly being TRBD1 (5 bases). V shed 2 bases and J shed 10 bases, with 12 bases lying between them. This CDR3 has 13 residues. The germline gives CDR1 GTSNPN, CDR2 SVGIG (reference sequence). CDR3 nucleotides: TGTGCCTGGAGTCAGGCAGGGAACTCACCCCTCCACTTT. It specifies CAWSQAGNSPLHF.

V and J are TRBV5-1 and TRBJ2-3; 9 bases map to TRBD1. This CDR3 contains 14 residues. Germline V lookup: CDR1 SGHRS, CDR2 YFSETQ. J gave up 2 bases and V 7 bases, and 5 bases lay outside the gene matches. The CDR3 loop reads CASWTGAITDTQYF. CDR3 DNA sequence: TGCGCCAGCTGGACAGGGGCGATCACAGATACGCAGTATTTT.